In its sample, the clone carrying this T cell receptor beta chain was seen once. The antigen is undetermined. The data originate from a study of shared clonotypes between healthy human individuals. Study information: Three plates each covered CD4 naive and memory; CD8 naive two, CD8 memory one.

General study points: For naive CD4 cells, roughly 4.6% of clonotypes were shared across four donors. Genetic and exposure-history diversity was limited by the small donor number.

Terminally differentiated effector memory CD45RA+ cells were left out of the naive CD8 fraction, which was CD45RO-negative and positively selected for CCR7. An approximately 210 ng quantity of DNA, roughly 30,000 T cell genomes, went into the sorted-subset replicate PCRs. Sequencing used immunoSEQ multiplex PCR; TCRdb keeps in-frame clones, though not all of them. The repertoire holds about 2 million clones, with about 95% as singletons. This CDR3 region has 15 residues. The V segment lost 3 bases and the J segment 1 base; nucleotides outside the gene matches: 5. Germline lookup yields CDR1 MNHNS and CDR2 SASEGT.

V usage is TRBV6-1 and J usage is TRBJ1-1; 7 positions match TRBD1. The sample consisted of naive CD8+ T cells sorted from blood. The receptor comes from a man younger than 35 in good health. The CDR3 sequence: CASSDDRAGNTEAFF. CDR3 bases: TGTGCCAGCAGTGATGACAGGGCGGGGAACACTGAAGCTTTCTTT.